This entry describes one T cell receptor (beta chain). This entry belongs to a study of identifying expanded T cells in peripheral blood. The length of the CDR3 is 14 residues. Between the trimmed V and J ends, which lost 3 bases and 0 bases, there was a span of 6 bases. The germline V gene has CDR1 ENHRY and CDR2 SYGVKD. Sequencing was performed with immunoSEQ multiplex PCR; in TCRdb, only in-frame clones are kept and a portion is missing. The sample carries around 100,000 clones, approximately 88% recorded once. Sequences were obtained from blood. The receptor was derived from a person aged 18-70 years in good health. The gene calls are TRBV10-3 and TRBJ2-4; tentatively, D is TRBD2 (5 bases). The CDR3 coding sequence is TGTGCCATCAGTGATGGACTAGCCAAAAACATTCAGTACTTC. It translates to CAISDGLAKNIQYF.